This TCR beta chain was obtained from a study of blood T cell repertoires in COVID-19. Looked up from germline, CDR1 is SGDLS and CDR2 is YYNGEE. The CDR3 totals 15 residues. V was shortened by 0 bases and J by 9 bases, with 13 bases between the two germline ends. The table came from immunoSEQ multiplex PCR; TCRdb's copy has only in-frame clones and leaves some out. The sample records under 140,000 clones, approximately 67% being singletons. This clonotype was obtained from a woman aged 55-70 years with acute or convalescent COVID-19. The chain uses TRBV9 and TRBJ1-6; D is undetermined. Sequenced material: peripheral blood. The DNA of the CDR3 is TGTGCCAGCAGCGTAGAAGCAGGATTGGTTTCACCCCTCCACTTT. It specifies CASSVEAGLVSPLHF.